This T cell receptor beta chain was recovered during a study of blood T cell repertoires in COVID-19. Whole-study context: PBMCs, B-cell-depleted T cells, or T cells were the source of the cDNA or gDNA that made up the material.

Participant reports of clinical history set cohort assignment. Original processing notes: Reference gene primer amplification gave estimated nucleated cell counts. Measured with immunoSEQ multiplex PCR; TCRdb has only the in-frame clones, and not every one. The V and J calls and the clone size are those of that table, but D and trimming were determined from the DNA. The sample lists about 200,000 clones; approximately 92% were seen once. With 2 bases clipped from V and 6 bases from J, the junction kept 10 bases outside the gene matches. The length of the CDR3 is 16 residues. The germline gives CDR1 MNHEY, CDR2 SVGAGI.

The sequencing sample was made of PBMCs or T cells enriched from blood (not recorded which). The sequence was obtained from a middle-aged woman with acute COVID-19. The chain uses TRBV6-5 and TRBJ2-1; 7 nucleotides line up with TRBD1. The CDR3 loop reads CASSYGGQALLNEQFF. The CDR3 DNA follows: TGTGCCAGCAGTTACGGAGGACAGGCCCTACTCAATGAGCAGTTCTTC.